The source of this T cell receptor beta chain is a study of control samples from healthy donors and cancer patients. TCRdb keeps only in-frame clones here, not all; method: immunoSEQ multiplex PCR. In the table there are approximately 94,000 clones, approximately 84% of which are singletons. With 4 bases clipped from V and 6 bases from J, the junction kept 3 bases outside the gene matches. Germline lookup yields CDR1 SGHRS and CDR2 YFSETQ. This CDR3 is built from 14 residues. In this sample, this clone turned up a few times. The source is a woman in her fifties or sixties in good health. Sequenced material: blood. The chain carries TRBV5-1 and TRBJ1-5; the match to TRBD1 covers 11 bases. CDR3 loop: CASSSGTGGQPQHF. CDR3 sequence (DNA): TGCGCCAGCAGCAGTGGGACAGGGGGTCAGCCCCAGCATTTT.